The sequence of this TCR beta chain was determined in a study of PD-L1 blockade in urothelial cancer. Overall study context: The year 2014 saw patients start atezolizumab, 1,200 mg intravenously every 3 weeks.

Trimming removed 7 bases from V and 8 bases from J, with 11 bases in between. CDR1 and CDR2 from the germline V gene are MDHEN and SYDVKM. The CDR3 consists of 11 residues. Time point meaning: pretreatment peripheral blood. Measured with immunoSEQ multiplex PCR; TCRdb has only the in-frame clones, and not every one. The table shows roughly 63,000 clones, with roughly 81% occurring only once. This material consisted of PBMCs, taken around atezolizumab (anti-PD-L1) treatment. The chain couples TRBV28 to TRBJ1-2; no firm D call. The sequence derives from an older man with urothelial cancer. The CDR3 loop reads CASTRAGGYTF. The CDR3 nucleotides read TGTGCCAGCACTAGGGCGGGGGGCTACACCTTC.